This T cell receptor beta chain was sequenced during a study of blood T cell repertoires in COVID-19. Whole-study context: The United States, Italy and Spain provided the acute and convalescent COVID-19 samples.

Germline V gene sequence: CDR1 SGHDN, CDR2 FVKESK. Trimming cost V 1 base and J 7 bases; bases outside gene matches: 23. This CDR3 contains 21 residues. Profiling relied on immunoSEQ multiplex PCR, and the TCRdb table lists in-frame clones only, not all of them. The sample has about 150,000 clones; under 90% are singletons. The J gene is TRBJ2-1, the V gene TRBV14; TRBD2 aligns across 9 bases. This clonotype was sampled from a man between 60 and 70 years old with acute or convalescent COVID-19. Material for sequencing was peripheral blood. CDR3 loop: CASSQVPGGLWTSEDGNEQFF. CDR3 DNA sequence: TGTGCCAGCAGCCAAGTTCCAGGGGGGTTATGGACTAGCGAGGACGGAAATGAGCAGTTCTTC.